The 13 T cell receptor beta chains listed next were all sequenced from one sample in a study of blood T cells in healthy people across ages (dated by TCRdb to the mid-2010s). Preparation of the library involved 5' RACE. A second PCR of about 6 to 11 cycles was performed with a sample-barcoded 5' primer and a J-beta primer mix. TCRdb trimmed public reads at Q25 via fastp, called clones via MiXCR and kept in-frame beta chains. Records with the same CDR3 protein are collapsed into one entry carrying the most frequent genes and DNA. A total of around 1,800,000 distinct CDR3 sequences appear in this sample, 35% to 50% of them only once. Of the sample, roughly 23% falls within the top ten clones. What was sequenced was blood. The receptor source for this set is a human donor in good health.

This chain links TRBV10-3 with TRBJ2-5, with D possibly matching TRBD1 (6 bases). The CDR3 totals 14 residues. V lost 10 bases, J lost 1 base, and 16 bases lay in between. CDR1 is ENHRY, CDR2 SYGVKD, per germline. The CDR3 loop is CATSGQGGQETQYF. The DNA of the CDR3 is TGTGCCACATCGGGACAAGGGGGCCAAGAGACCCAGTACTTC.

This clonotype has a handful of counts. The chain is built from TRBV21-1 and TRBJ1-2; the D call in the table, TRBD1, was not verified against the DNA. TRBV21-1 is a documented pseudogene. The CDR3 length is 12 residues. CDR3 DNA sequence: TGTGCCAGCATCACACAGGGGGCGGGCTACACCTTC. Residues: CASITQGAGYTF.

The rearrangement links TRBV4-2 to TRBJ2-3; D tentatively reads TRBD1 or TRBD2 (5 bases each). There are 18 residues in the CDR3. The germline CDR1 and CDR2 sequences are LGHNA and YNFKEQ. Deletions cut 4 bases from V and 6 bases from J, with 26 bases between. The CDR3: CASSPYHTWDRTTDTQYF. CDR3 bases: TGTGCCAGCAGCCCATACCATACTTGGGACCGGACCACGGATACGCAGTATTTT.

The chain combines TRBV2 with TRBJ1-4, with D perhaps matching TRBD1 (5 bases). V shed 7 bases and J shed 2 bases, with 14 bases lying between them. The V gene's germline CDR1 is SNHLY and CDR2 FYNNEI. The CDR3 is 15 residues long. CDR3 sequence reads: CASKKWGVTNEKLFF. The CDR3 DNA reads as TGTGCCAGCAAAAAATGGGGGGTCACTAATGAAAAACTGTTTTTT.

This clonotype turned up a few times. J is TRBJ2-1 and V is TRBV5-4; 8 bases agree with TRBD2. CDR3 length equals 15 residues. The V segment lost 4 bases and the J segment 5 bases; nucleotides outside the gene matches: 8. Germline loops: CDR1 SGHNT, CDR2 YYREEE (reference sequence). DNA for the CDR3: TGTGCCAGCAGCCATACAGCGGGGGCTAACAATGAGCAGTTCTTC. This translates into CASSHTAGANNEQFF.

This chain uses TRBV9 with TRBJ2-7; 7 bases agree with TRBD2. Germline assignment: CDR1 SGDLS and CDR2 YYNGEE. The CDR3 covers 16 residues. Trimming at V came to 2 bases and at J to 2 bases, leaving 10 bases not matched to a gene. The CDR3 sequence: CASSVGGTPHTYEQYF. Written as DNA, the CDR3 is TGTGCCAGCAGCGTGGGGGGGACTCCACACACCTACGAGCAGTACTTC.

In this sample, this clonotype turned up a few times. The genes are TRBV6-6 and TRBJ2-4, with 12 nucleotides matching TRBD2. Germline loops: CDR1 MNHNY, CDR2 SVGAGI (reference sequence). The trim removed 6 bases at V and 8 bases at J, leaving 11 bases unmatched. CDR3 length: 16 amino acids. CDR3 loop: CASRTARLAGEDIQYF. In DNA form, the CDR3 reads TGTGCCAGCAGGACGGCTAGACTAGCGGGGGAGGACATTCAGTACTTC.

The chain is built from TRBV15 and TRBJ2-5; tentative D call: TRBD2 (5 bases). Germline V gene data show CDR1 as LNHNV and CDR2 as YYDKDF (reference sequence). Between the trimmed V and J ends, which lost 0 bases and 5 bases, there was a span of 19 bases. The CDR3 length is 17 residues. The CDR3 spells CATSRDDWETSGETQYF. Here the CDR3 DNA reads TGTGCCACCAGCAGAGATGATTGGGAGACTTCGGGGGAGACCCAGTACTTC. The full variable domain, rest sourced from reference TRBV15 and TRBJ2-5, is DAMVIQNPRYQVTQFGKPVTLSCSQTLNHNVMYWYQQKSSQAPKLLFHYYDKDFNNEADTPDNFQSRRPNTSFCFLDIRSPGLGDTAMYLCATSRDDWETSGETQYFGPGTRLLVL.

The J gene is TRBJ2-1, the V gene TRBV4-3, with 10 bases matching TRBD2. CDR3 length: 15 residues. The V segment lost 7 bases and the J segment 5 bases; nucleotides outside the gene matches: 8. Germline CDR1 LGHNA, CDR2 YSLEER. The CDR3 reads CASNHLLAGHNEQFF. For the CDR3, the DNA is TGCGCCAGCAACCACCTACTAGCGGGGCACAATGAGCAGTTCTTC.

Many counts were recorded for this clonotype. The V and J genes are TRBV6-6 and TRBJ2-7; the D gene could be TRBD1 or TRBD2 (5 bases each). CDR1 MNHNY and CDR2 SVGAGI come from the germline V gene (reference sequence). There are 16 residues in the CDR3. The V gene lost 6 bases and the J gene lost 0 bases, with 18 bases spanning the gap. The CDR3 sequence is CASRNSGTSSSYEQYF. CDR3 DNA sequence: TGTGCCAGCAGGAATTCAGGGACGTCGAGCTCCTACGAGCAGTACTTC.

This clonotype was recorded a few times. V and J are TRBV24-1 and TRBJ1-1, with D possibly TRBD1 on 5 matching bases. The CDR3 is 12 amino acids. Germline V gives CDR1 KGHDR, CDR2 SFDVKD. V was pared by 4 bases and J by 8 bases, with 10 bases between. The CDR3 spells CATSEQGEEAFF. DNA for the CDR3: TGTGCCACCAGTGAGCAGGGAGAAGAAGCTTTCTTT.

The chain links TRBV7-2 to TRBJ2-3; D is possibly TRBD1 (5 bases). This CDR3 region has 14 residues. Germline CDR1 and CDR2: SGHTA and FQGNSA. With 5 bases removed from V and 5 bases from J, the gap between germline ends came to 14 bases. This CDR3 is CASSQNRWEDTQYF. Here the CDR3 DNA reads TGTGCCAGCAGCCAGAACAGGTGGGAAGATACGCAGTATTTT.

In its sample, this clonotype was seen a few times. The chain uses TRBV27 and TRBJ2-4; no clear D. The J call may be faulty, since TRBJ2-7 better matches the DNA end. This CDR3 is built from 13 residues. Germline V CDR1 and CDR2: MNHEY, SMNVEV (reference sequence). This CDR3 is CASSYGLTYEQYF. CDR3 coding DNA: TGTGCCAGCAGTTATGGGCTGACTTACGAGCAGTACTTC.